These 13 T cell receptor beta chains originate from one sample sequenced in a study of OX40 agonist ivuxolimab in advanced cancers. Libraries were prepared by immunoSEQ multiplex PCR; TCRdb keeps only in-frame clonotypes and omits some of them. Seen here are some 41,000 clones, approximately 86% observed once, and the top ten hold around 2.4%. This specimen consisted of CD4+ or CD8+ T cells sorted from blood, obtained in a trial of the OX40 agonist ivuxolimab. The receptors shown here come from an adult with an advanced solid tumor such as melanoma, head and neck, liver or kidney cancer.

The V gene is TRBV6-6, the J gene TRBJ1-1; D remains unclear. The CDR3 is made up of 12 amino acids. Germline-derived CDR1 and CDR2 are MNHNY and SVGAGI (reference sequence). With 2 bases removed from V and 7 bases from J, the gap between germline ends came to 8 bases. CDR3 sequence reads: CASSYALIEAFF. CDR3 bases: TGTGCCAGCAGTTACGCGTTAATTGAAGCTTTCTTT.

This chain connects TRBV19 to TRBJ1-2; 9 positions match TRBD1. The germline V gene encodes CDR1 LNHDA and CDR2 SQIVND (reference sequence). J was trimmed by 4 bases and V by 6 bases; bases with no gene match: 9. This CDR3 has 15 residues. CDR3: CASRPRGQGGYGYTF. The CDR3 DNA follows: TGTGCCAGTAGACCGAGGGGACAGGGCGGCTATGGCTACACCTTC.

The V and J genes are TRBV28 and TRBJ2-7, with D unclear. Germline assignment: CDR1 MDHEN and CDR2 SYDVKM. Trimming removed 1 base at V and 7 bases at J, with 8 bases between. The CDR3 runs 12 residues. CDR3 protein: CASSLLEREQYF. The CDR3 bases are TGTGCCAGCAGTTTATTGGAAAGGGAGCAGTACTTC.

This chain uses TRBV18 with TRBJ1-4, with D tentatively TRBD1 (6 bases). The length of the CDR3 is 17 residues. With 4 bases removed from V and 2 bases from J, the gap between germline ends came to 17 bases. Germline CDR1 reads KGHSH; CDR2 reads LQKENI. CDR3 DNA sequence: TGTGCCAGCTCACGTAACTCAATCCAGGGGACTAATGAAAAACTGTTTTTT. It is translated as CASSRNSIQGTNEKLFF.

CDR3 sequence: CASSLVRVFVTEAFF. Here the CDR3 DNA reads TGTGCCAGCAGCTTAGTAAGGGTTTTTGTCACTGAAGCTTTCTTT. The genes are TRBV7-9 and TRBJ1-1; D remains unclear. CDR3 length equals 15 residues. V lost 1 base and J 4 bases, leaving 13 bases between the germline ends. Germline-derived CDR1 and CDR2 are SEHNR and FQNEAQ (reference sequence). The whole variable domain, filled in from reference TRBV7-9 and TRBJ1-1, reads DTGVSQNPRHKITKRGQNVTFRCDPISEHNRLYWYRQTLGQGPEFLTYFQNEAQLEKSRLLSDRFSAERPKGSFSTLEIQRTEQGDSAMYLCASSLVRVFVTEAFFGQGTRLTVV.

The rearrangement joins TRBV9 to TRBJ1-3; 9 bases line up with TRBD1. The CDR3 length is 18 residues. J gave up 5 bases and V 5 bases, and 17 bases lay outside the gene matches. Per germline, CDR1 SGDLS and CDR2 YYNGEE. CDR3 sequence (DNA): TGTGCCAGCAGTCCCTCCGGGACAGGGATTAGAGATAGAAACACCATATATTTT. Translating gives CASSPSGTGIRDRNTIYF.

The rearrangement uses TRBV9 and TRBJ2-3, with D perhaps matching TRBD2 (6 bases). Per germline, CDR1 SGDLS and CDR2 YYNGEE. V dropped 0 bases and J dropped 1 base, with 12 bases sitting between them. The CDR3 extends over 16 amino acids. The CDR3 DNA reads TGTGCCAGCAGCGTAGTTTCGGGACTCGGCACAGATACGCAGTATTTT. It specifies CASSVVSGLGTDTQYF. The full variable domain, its missing parts supplied by reference TRBV9 and TRBJ2-3, is DSGVTQTPKHLITATGQRVTLRCSPRSGDLSVYWYQQSLDQGLQFLIQYYNGEERAKGNILERFSAQQFPDLHSELNLSSLELGDSALYFCASSVVSGLGTDTQYFGPGTRLTVL.

The chain combines TRBV5-1 with TRBJ2-7, with 8 bases aligning to TRBD1. CDR3 length equals 12 residues. Germline V gene data show CDR1 as SGHRS and CDR2 as YFSETQ. V lost 3 bases, J lost 4 bases, and 0 bases stayed unmatched. The CDR3: CASSWTGYEQYF. DNA for the CDR3: TGCGCCAGCAGCTGGACAGGGTACGAGCAGTACTTC.

The chain combines TRBV18 with TRBJ2-7; TRBD2 matches 9 bases. Losses at the gene ends were 6 bases for V and 1 base for J; bases not matched to a gene: 10. This CDR3 is 16 amino acids long. Per the germline V gene, CDR1 is KGHSH and CDR2 is LQKENI. Written as DNA, the CDR3 is TGTGCCAGCTCCGGGGCAGCGGGGGGAGCATCCTACGAGCAGTACTTC. It codes for CASSGAAGGASYEQYF.

Details on this clone: One junction end disagrees with the germline gene, perhaps due to a read error. V usage is TRBV7-7 and J usage is TRBJ1-1; the D is unclear. The germline V gene has CDR1 SSHAT and CDR2 FNYEAQ (reference sequence). There are 10 residues in the CDR3. The CDR3 is CASRPHPLGF. Here the CDR3 DNA reads TGTGCTAGCAGACCTCACCCGTTAGGCTTT.

The CDR3 nucleotides read TGTGCCTGGAGTATCGGACTAGGGGGGGAGCAGTTCTTC. It encodes CAWSIGLGGEQFF. V and J are TRBV30 and TRBJ2-1; D might be TRBD2 (7 bases). CDR3 length: 13 residues. Germline V gene data show CDR1 as GTSNPN and CDR2 as SVGIG (reference sequence). Trimming left V 2 bases short and J 10 bases short, with 15 bases between.

CDR3 coding DNA: TGTGCCAGCAGTTCCTACGGGACAACGGTAGGGAATCAGCCCCAGCATTTT. Translated: CASSSYGTTVGNQPQHF. J is TRBJ1-5 and V is TRBV28, with D possibly TRBD1 on 6 matching bases. V was shortened by 4 bases and J by 4 bases, with 20 bases between the two germline ends. The CDR3 spans 17 residues. CDR1 and CDR2 from the germline V gene are MDHEN and SYDVKM.

V is TRBV28 and J is TRBJ2-1; possible D gene TRBD1, 5 bases. Trimming removed 9 bases at V and 4 bases at J, with 16 bases between. Germline loops: CDR1 MDHEN, CDR2 SYDVKM. The CDR3 spans 14 residues. The CDR3 loop reads CASFRAKGYNEQFF. The CDR3 nucleotides are TGTGCCAGTTTCCGGGCCAAGGGGTACAATGAGCAGTTCTTC.